Each of the 15 T cell receptor beta chains below was sequenced from the same sample in a study of shared clonotypes between healthy human individuals. Clones were sequenced by immunoSEQ multiplex PCR, and TCRdb holds only the in-frame ones, with some missing. The table has 1,400,000 or so clones, around 98.5% seen once. Sequencing input: naive CD4+ T cells sorted from blood. Subset of the sample: CD45RA+ positively selected. The receptors originated from a man in his thirties or forties in good health.

This clone was counted once. The chain links TRBV18 to TRBJ1-1; the D is unclear. V shed 3 bases and J shed 1 base, with 9 bases lying between them. Germline CDR1 and CDR2: KGHSH and LQKENI. The CDR3 is 14 residues long. CDR3 residues: CASSPYLRNTEAFF. The CDR3 region has the DNA TGTGCCAGCTCACCGTATTTGAGGAACACTGAAGCTTTCTTT.

The chain couples TRBV29-1 to TRBJ2-2; D could derive from TRBD1 or TRBD2 (6 bases each). This CDR3 has 14 residues. The germline gives CDR1 SQVTM, CDR2 ANQGSEA. V lost 4 bases and J lost 7, with 16 bases in between. In DNA form, the CDR3 reads TGCAGCGTTGCCCAAGATAGGGGGGACGGGGAGCTGTTTTTT. Encoded protein: CSVAQDRGDGELFF.

In this sample, this clone turned up once. V usage is TRBV2 and J usage is TRBJ2-2; D perhaps matches TRBD2 (6 bases). Germline V gene sequence: CDR1 SNHLY, CDR2 FYNNEI. Trimming stripped 6 bases from V and 7 bases from J, with 12 bases between. CDR3 length: 13 amino acids. This CDR3 is CASSTSMGGELFF. CDR3 bases: TGTGCCAGCAGCACTAGCATGGGCGGGGAGCTGTTTTTT.

The V call is TRBV5-1, the J call TRBJ2-7; 8 bases fit TRBD2. CDR1 is SGHRS and CDR2 is YFSETQ in the germline V gene. Germline trimming cut 8 bases from V and 5 bases from J; bases unmatched to any gene: 15. The CDR3 has 15 amino acids. The CDR3 nucleotides are TGCGCCAGTACGCTGAGGGAGCGGGAGAATCACGAGCAGTACTTC. Translation: CASTLRERENHEQYF.

This clone was found once. The chain employs TRBV18 and TRBJ1-4; TRBD1 agrees at 8 bases. This CDR3 spans 15 amino acids. Losses at the gene ends were 5 bases for V and 5 bases for J; bases not matched to a gene: 7. CDR1 and CDR2 from the germline V gene are KGHSH and LQKENI. CDR3 in DNA: TGTGCCAGCTCAAGCCAGGGGGCGGAGAATGAAAAACTGTTTTTT. Protein sequence: CASSSQGAENEKLFF.

The V call is TRBV5-6, the J call TRBJ2-1; 12 bases align to TRBD2. Germline lookup yields CDR1 SGHDT and CDR2 YYEEEE. The CDR3 has 19 residues. Trimming took 3 bases from V and 1 from J; bases not matched to a gene: 11. Here the CDR3 DNA reads TGTGCCAGCAGCTCACGAACTAGCGGGAGGCCTCTTTCCTACAATGAGCAGTTCTTC. Its translation: CASSSRTSGRPLSYNEQFF. Full variable domain (remainder filled in from reference TRBV5-6 and TRBJ2-1): DAGVTQSPTHLIKTRGQQVTLRCSPKSGHDTVSWYQQALGQGPQFIFQYYEEEERQRGNFPDRFSGHQFPNYSSELNVNALLLGDSALYLCASSSRTSGRPLSYNEQFFGPGTRLTVL.

The V and J genes are TRBV28 and TRBJ2-2, with 7 positions matching TRBD1. Germline CDR1 and CDR2: MDHEN and SYDVKM. J was trimmed by 3 bases and V by 10 bases; bases with no gene match: 11. The CDR3 consists of 15 residues. The DNA of the CDR3 is TGTGCCACCTCGATACCGGGACAGCACACCGGGGAGCTGTTTTTT. Amino acid sequence: CATSIPGQHTGELFF.

This clone showed up just once. The V and J genes are TRBV29-1 and TRBJ2-1; 9 bases are a match to TRBD1. The V gene's germline CDR1 is SQVTM and CDR2 ANQGSEA. The CDR3 extends over 14 amino acids. The junction had 8 bases not matched to a gene; V was cut back by 6 bases and J by 5 bases. The CDR3: CSVPRQGVDNEQFF. DNA for the CDR3: TGCAGCGTCCCAAGACAGGGGGTCGACAATGAGCAGTTCTTC.

This clone was observed once. V usage is TRBV5-1 and J usage is TRBJ2-1, with a tentative D call TRBD2 (5 bases). Deletions cut 5 bases from V and 7 bases from J, with 13 bases between. CDR3 length equals 13 residues. Germline V CDR1 and CDR2: SGHRS, YFSETQ. The CDR3 region is CASRSLDGNEQFF. The DNA for the CDR3 is TGCGCCAGCAGATCACTAGATGGGAATGAGCAGTTCTTC. The full variable domain, its missing parts supplied by reference TRBV5-1 and TRBJ2-1, is KAGVTQTPRYLIKTRGQQVTLSCSPISGHRSVSWYQQTPGQGLQFLFEYFSETQRNKGNFPGRFSGRQFSNSRSEMNVSTLELGDSALYLCASRSLDGNEQFFGPGTRLTVL.

The gene calls are TRBV5-1 and TRBJ2-1, with 7 bases identical to TRBD2. V was clipped by 4 bases and J by 4 bases; unmatched bases: 8. The CDR3 length is 15 residues. The germline V gene encodes CDR1 SGHRS and CDR2 YFSETQ. The chain's CDR3 is CASSEAGTKYNEQFF. CDR3 DNA: TGCGCCAGCAGCGAGGCCGGGACTAAATACAATGAGCAGTTCTTC.

The V call is TRBV7-8, the J call TRBJ1-4, with unresolved D. CDR1 SGHVS and CDR2 FQNEAQ come from the germline V gene. Trimming pared 2 bases from V and 5 bases from J, leaving 9 bases between. The CDR3 covers 14 residues. The CDR3: CASSLSKNNEKLFF. The CDR3 DNA is TGTGCCAGCAGCTTATCTAAGAACAATGAAAAACTGTTTTTT.

The chain couples TRBV7-3 to TRBJ2-2; TRBD2 is a possible D gene (5 bases). V gave up 0 bases and J gave up 4 bases, with 9 bases separating them. The CDR3 is made up of 15 amino acids. CDR1 is SGHTA, CDR2 FQGTGA, per germline. The CDR3 DNA is TGTGCCAGCAGCTTAACAGGGAGCTCCACCGGGGAGCTGTTTTTT. Protein sequence: CASSLTGSSTGELFF. Variable domain in full (rest from reference TRBV7-3 and TRBJ2-2): GAGVSQTPSNKVTEKGKYVELRCDPISGHTALYWYRQSLGQGPEFLIYFQGTGAADDSGLPNDRFFAVRPEGSVSTLKIQRTERGDSAVYLCASSLTGSSTGELFFGEGSRLTVL.

The chain recombines TRBV5-1 with TRBJ2-5; either TRBD1 or TRBD2 may supply D (5 bases each). Trimming left V 0 bases short and J 1 base short, with 13 bases between. The CDR3 consists of 16 residues. CDR1 and CDR2 from the germline V gene are SGHRS and YFSETQ. The CDR3 is CASSLARTGLQETQYF. CDR3 coding DNA: TGCGCCAGCAGCTTGGCACGAACAGGACTCCAAGAGACCCAGTACTTC. Together with reference TRBV5-1 and TRBJ2-5, the CDR3 gives the full variable domain: KAGVTQTPRYLIKTRGQQVTLSCSPISGHRSVSWYQQTPGQGLQFLFEYFSETQRNKGNFPGRFSGRQFSNSRSEMNVSTLELGDSALYLCASSLARTGLQETQYFGPGTRLLVL.

The rearrangement links TRBV18 to TRBJ2-1; maybe TRBD1 (5 bases). The CDR3 runs to 15 residues. V lost 3 bases and J lost 5, with 14 bases in between. Per germline, CDR1 KGHSH and CDR2 LQKENI. The CDR3 DNA reads TGTGCCAGCTCACCGATAACAGGTATCAACAATGAGCAGTTCTTC. Translating it yields CASSPITGINNEQFF.

J is TRBJ2-5 and V is TRBV6-1; possible D gene TRBD1, 5 bases. The CDR3 sequence is 13 residues long. V was clipped by 8 bases and J by 4 bases, with 14 bases between them. The germline CDR1 and CDR2 sequences are MNHNS and SASEGT. The CDR3 protein is CASGPGIRETQYF. DNA for the CDR3: TGTGCCAGCGGGCCAGGGATTCGAGAGACCCAGTACTTC.